The 27 T cell receptor beta chains presented below share a single source sample, sequenced in a study of T cells in Graves' hyperthyroidism and ophthalmopathy. Using RNA transcripts as the source, TCR beta CDR3 regions were amplified. The primer set for the first-round RT-PCR of the TCR CDR3 was HTBI. Via MiXCR, TCRdb re-called the multiplex PCR reads, giving one row per CDR3 protein. This table holds more than 350,000 distinct CDR3 sequences, about 14% found once. The sample consisted of blood. These TCRs come from a woman in her 30s with Graves' ophthalmopathy.

This clonotype was seen at least ten times. The chain is built from TRBV30 and TRBJ1-2; D gene uncertain. CDR1 is GTSNPN and CDR2 is SVGIG in the germline V gene (reference sequence). The V and J ends lost 6 bases and 2 bases respectively, with 13 bases between them. This CDR3 is built from 13 residues. The CDR3, as DNA: TGTGCCTGTTTTAACGAGGCGAACTATGGCTACACCTTC. It specifies CACFNEANYGYTF.

This clonotype was detected only a few times. The V call is TRBV4-1, the J call TRBJ1-1, with D possibly TRBD1 on 6 matching bases. The CDR3 consists of 16 residues. The germline V and J ends were trimmed by 0 bases and 3 bases, with 14 bases remaining between them. Germline CDR1 is MGHRA and CDR2 is YSYEKL. CDR3 region: CASSQDVRGQHTEAFF. CDR3 sequence (DNA): TGCGCCAGCAGCCAAGATGTCCGGGGGCAACACACTGAAGCTTTCTTT.

The chain has TRBV7-3 and TRBJ1-4, with D possibly matching TRBD1 (5 bases). CDR1 is SGHTA, CDR2 FQGTGA, per germline. The CDR3 has 14 amino acids. V lost 2 bases and J 4 bases, leaving 8 bases between the germline ends. CDR3 DNA: TGTGCCAGCAGCTTAGTCCAGGGTAATGAAAAACTGTTTTTT. This encodes CASSLVQGNEKLFF.

In its sample, this clonotype was seen many times. V and J are TRBV20-1 and TRBJ2-4; TRBD1 matches 7 bases. The CDR3 spans 15 residues. CDR1 is DFQATT and CDR2 is SNEGSKA in the germline V gene (reference sequence). The junction had 11 bases not matched to a gene; V was cut back by 1 base and J by 8 bases. CDR3 DNA sequence: TGCAGTGCTAGAGGAGGGGTTGGACAGGCTGACATTCAGTACTTC. Translating gives CSARGGVGQADIQYF.

The chain recombines TRBV28 with TRBJ2-7; no definite D call. The CDR3 contains 17 residues. Looked up from germline, CDR1 is MDHEN and CDR2 is SYDVKM. The germline V and J ends were trimmed by 3 bases and 0 bases, with 18 bases remaining between them. The CDR3 nucleotides are TGTGCCAGCAGTTTGTCCGTGGGGAAGGGAATCTCCTACGAGCAGTACTTC. Amino acids: CASSLSVGKGISYEQYF. The whole variable domain, filled in from reference TRBV28 and TRBJ2-7, reads DVKVTQSSRYLVKRTGEKVFLECVQDMDHENMFWYRQDPGLGLRLIYFSYDVKMKEKGDIPEGYSVSREKKERFSLILESASTNQTSMYLCASSLSVGKGISYEQYFGPGTRLTVT.

The rearrangement uses TRBV20-1 and TRBJ2-7; the match to TRBD1 covers 11 bases. Germline V gives CDR1 DFQATT, CDR2 SNEGSKA (reference sequence). The V gene end was trimmed by 4 bases and the J gene end by 2 bases; junction bases not matched to a gene: 1. The CDR3 runs to 13 residues. Here the CDR3 DNA reads TGCAGTGCTACGGGACAGGGGGCCTACGAGCAGTACTTC. It codes for CSATGQGAYEQYF.

This clonotype occurred many times. The gene calls are TRBV6-1 and TRBJ2-2; 10 bases map to TRBD2. Germline-derived CDR1 and CDR2 are MNHNS and SASEGT. The CDR3 is 15 residues long. Trimming took 6 bases from V and 1 from J; bases not matched to a gene: 2. CDR3 sequence: CASRLAGGNTGELFF. The CDR3 DNA is TGTGCCAGCAGATTAGCGGGGGGGAACACCGGGGAGCTGTTTTTT.

This clonotype has at least ten counts. This chain connects TRBV3-1 to TRBJ2-7; D may be TRBD1 or TRBD2 (5 bases each). Germline CDR1 reads LGHDT; CDR2 reads YNNKEL (reference sequence). V lost 1 base and J 0 bases, leaving 10 bases between the germline ends. CDR3 length: 15 residues. CDR3 DNA sequence: TGTGCCAGCAGCCAAGCCCCGGGACCCTCCTACGAGCAGTACTTC. Its protein is CASSQAPGPSYEQYF.

This clonotype was picked up a small number of times. The CDR3 sequence is CSARDLESGYTF. CDR3 sequence (DNA): TGCAGTGCTAGAGATCTGGAATCGGGCTACACCTTC. The genes are TRBV20-1 and TRBJ1-2; D is unclear. V lost 0 bases and J 8 bases, leaving 10 bases between the germline ends. CDR3 length equals 12 residues. Germline CDR1 is DFQATT and CDR2 is SNEGSKA (reference sequence).

In regard to this clonotype: Just one base apart from a much larger clone, this may be a read error. The genes are TRBV12-3 or TRBV12-4 and TRBJ1-2; 7 bases align to TRBD1. The CDR3 covers 16 residues. The CDR3 loop is CASRLGQGELNYGYTF. For the CDR3, the DNA is TGTGCCAGCAGATTAGGGCAGGGGGAGCTTAACTATGGCTACACCTTC.

This clonotype has at least ten counts. The chain couples TRBV7-9 to TRBJ2-5, with unresolved D. Germline loops: CDR1 SEHNR, CDR2 FQNEAQ (reference sequence). The CDR3 has 15 amino acids. With 5 bases removed from V and 2 bases from J, the gap between germline ends came to 15 bases. CDR3 nucleotide sequence: TGTGCCAGCAGCCGCCTTGAGCCCTCTCAAGAGACCCAGTACTTC. Protein: CASSRLEPSQETQYF.

This clonotype showed up many times. The V gene is TRBV20-1, the J gene TRBJ2-5, with TRBD1 matching over 10 bases. This CDR3 contains 13 residues. CDR1 and CDR2 from the germline V gene are DFQATT and SNEGSKA (reference sequence). V shed 6 bases, J shed 5 bases, and the junction held 6 bases outside the gene matches. The CDR3 bases are TGCAGTGCCAGGGGACAGGGGTTGGAGACCCAGTACTTC. Residues: CSARGQGLETQYF.

This clonotype appeared many times. The V and J genes are TRBV7-9 and TRBJ1-1; D unclear. V was shortened by 3 bases and J by 4 bases, with 9 bases between the two germline ends. There are 13 residues in the CDR3. The V gene's germline CDR1 is SEHNR and CDR2 FQNEAQ (reference sequence). The CDR3 region is CASSFGFRTEAFF. The CDR3 nucleotides are TGTGCCAGCAGCTTCGGGTTTCGCACTGAAGCTTTCTTT.

This clonotype was detected many times. This chain joins TRBV2 and TRBJ1-3, with 10 bases fitting TRBD1. Germline V gene sequence: CDR1 SNHLY, CDR2 FYNNEI. The CDR3 is 15 amino acids. V dropped 6 bases and J dropped 3; count of bases not matched to a gene: 5. The CDR3 DNA reads as TGTGCCAGCAGCAAAAGGACAGGGGGTGGAAACACCATATATTTT. Translated: CASSKRTGGGNTIYF.

The chain carries TRBV7-3 and TRBJ2-7; 8 positions match TRBD2. The CDR3 covers 15 residues. Germline CDR1 SGHTA, CDR2 FQGTGA. The V and J ends lost 5 bases and 2 bases, in that order; junction bases with no gene match: 8. The CDR3 region has the DNA TGTGCCAGCAGCAAGTATAGCGGGACCCCCTACGAGCAGTACTTC. Translation: CASSKYSGTPYEQYF.

The count of this clonotype is one. A much more abundant neighbour one base away suggests this may be a read error. The V call is TRBV28, the J call TRBJ2-2, with unresolved D. V lost 6 bases and J 0 bases, leaving 11 bases between the germline ends. The germline gives CDR1 MDHEN, CDR2 SYDVKM. The CDR3 extends over 15 amino acids. CDR3 protein: CASSWGDANTGELFF. In nucleotides, the CDR3 is TGTGCCAGCAGCTGGGGTGACGCGAACACCGGGGAGCTGTTTTTT.

This clonotype was seen at least ten times. The V gene is TRBV20-1, the J gene TRBJ2-7; 7 bases map to TRBD1. The CDR3 loop spans 15 amino acids. Trimming took 3 bases from V and 1 from J; bases not matched to a gene: 9. Looked up from germline, CDR1 is DFQATT and CDR2 is SNEGSKA (reference sequence). In nucleotides, the CDR3 is TGCAGTGCTAGGGAGTTAGACAGGGTTTCCTACGAGCAGTACTTC. Protein product: CSARELDRVSYEQYF.

The sample holds many counts of this clonotype. V gene TRBV27 combines with J gene TRBJ2-7; 7 nucleotides agree with TRBD2. Germline values: CDR1 MNHEY, CDR2 SMNVEV (reference sequence). This CDR3 has 15 residues. V lost 7 bases and J lost 2; bases outside the gene matches: 11. CDR3 sequence reads: CASTSGGGGTYEQYF. The DNA of the CDR3 is TGTGCCAGCACCTCGGGTGGCGGGGGAACCTACGAGCAGTACTTC.

This clonotype was seen many times. V gene TRBV11-2 combines with J gene TRBJ1-1; D gene ambiguous. Germline V gives CDR1 SGHAT, CDR2 FQNNGV. Trimming left V 5 bases short and J 2 bases short, with 12 bases between. This CDR3 is built from 14 residues. The CDR3 nucleotides are TGTGCCAGCAGCCACGTCGGCTTTAACACTGAAGCTTTCTTT. This sequence encodes CASSHVGFNTEAFF. Full variable domain (missing parts from reference TRBV11-2 and TRBJ1-1): EAGVAQSPRYKIIEKRQSVAFWCNPISGHATLYWYQQILGQGPKLLIQFQNNGVVDDSQLPKDRFSAERLKGVDSTLKIQPAKLEDSAVYLCASSHVGFNTEAFFGQGTRLTVV.

The sample holds many counts of this clonotype. The chain has TRBV7-8 and TRBJ1-3; D remains ambiguous. Germline CDR1 is SGHVS and CDR2 is FQNEAQ. This CDR3 is built from 12 residues. V lost 2 bases and J lost 3, with 2 bases in between. The CDR3 sequence is CASSLFGNTIYF. In nucleotides, the CDR3 is TGTGCCAGCAGCTTATTTGGAAACACCATATATTTT.

This clonotype has more than one count but fewer than ten. The J gene is TRBJ2-1, the V gene TRBV10-3; D is unresolved. CDR1 is ENHRY and CDR2 is SYGVKD in the germline V gene. The CDR3 is 11 residues long. Trimming shortened V by 6 bases and J by 5 bases, and 5 bases separated the two germline ends. DNA for the CDR3: TGTGCCATCAGCCAAAACAATGAGCAGTTCTTC. Its protein is CAISQNNEQFF.

Comments on this clonotype: The DNA is left out, because the CDR3 cannot be placed on it with certainty; the CDR3 is given as TCRdb lists it. The chain uses TRBV7-9 and TRBJ2-2; TRBD1 reflects the table's D call only, with no check against the DNA. Per germline, CDR1 SEHNR and CDR2 FQNEAQ (reference sequence). The CDR3 is made up of 15 amino acids, end residues included. This chain's CDR3 is CASTWGQGNTGELLF.

The V and J genes are TRBV25-1 and TRBJ2-2; 7 bases align to TRBD2. The CDR3 contains 16 residues. V trimming: 3 bases; J trimming: 5 bases; junction bases outside the gene matches: 9. Germline loops: CDR1 MGHDK, CDR2 SYGVNS. Here the CDR3 DNA reads TGTGCCAGCAGTGATTTTCTAAGGGGAGGGACCGGGGAGCTGTTTTTT. This encodes CASSDFLRGGTGELFF.

This sequence joins TRBV13 and TRBJ2-1; 9 bases align to TRBD2. J gave up 0 bases and V 4 bases, and 7 bases lay outside the gene matches. The CDR3 is made up of 17 amino acids. Germline loops: CDR1 PRHDT, CDR2 FYEKMQ (reference sequence). The CDR3 sequence is CASSSRSGGPSYNEQFF. CDR3 nucleotide sequence: TGTGCCAGCAGCTCTAGGAGCGGGGGGCCCTCCTACAATGAGCAGTTCTTC.

The sample holds many counts of this clonotype. The CDR3 nucleotides are TGTGCCACCCGTCGGGCCATGGGCTACACCTTC. Protein: CATRRAMGYTF. V gene TRBV2 combines with J gene TRBJ1-2; D is unresolved. This CDR3 contains 11 residues. CDR1 and CDR2 (germline): SNHLY, FYNNEI. The V end lost 10 bases, the J end lost 8 bases, and 14 bases lay between the germline ends.

At least ten counts were recorded for this clonotype. This chain uses TRBV24-1 with TRBJ2-5; D remains ambiguous. This CDR3 contains 13 residues. CDR1 is KGHDR, CDR2 SFDVKD, per germline. Between the trimmed V and J ends, which lost 3 bases and 2 bases, there was a span of 6 bases. The CDR3 region is CATSDPAQETQYF. DNA for the CDR3: TGTGCCACCAGTGATCCTGCACAAGAGACCCAGTACTTC.

There are a few counts of this clonotype. CDR3 sequence reads: CASSRDTTYEQYF. CDR3 coding DNA: TGTGCCAGCAGCCGCGACACAACCTACGAGCAGTACTTC. This chain links TRBV7-9 with TRBJ2-7; unclear D gene. Germline V gives CDR1 SEHNR, CDR2 FQNEAQ (reference sequence). This CDR3 comprises 13 residues. V lost 5 bases and J 2 bases, leaving 10 bases between the germline ends.